This TCR beta chain came from a study of identical twins. A single record per CDR3 protein comes from TCRdb applying MiXCR to the 5' RACE reads. In the table there are hundreds of thousands of distinct CDR3 sequences, around 20% of which are singletons. Study-level results: Out-of-frame alpha sequences that twins shared showed excess low generation probability.

From germline, CDR1 is SQVTM and CDR2 ANQGSEA. CDR3 length equals 13 residues. V lost 6 bases, J lost 6 bases, and 17 bases lay in between. This clonotype was counted between two and nine times. The antigen is undetermined. With no exceptions, donors were healthy Caucasians. The same data also contributed to another study, on T cells expressing NK-cell markers. Per that study: Eight donors were sequenced, seven testing HCMV-seropositive and one testing seronegative. In several donors, these clonotypes also led the CD3+CD56-NKG2C+ fraction.

The receptor's source is a young woman in good health. V is TRBV29-1 and J is TRBJ1-2; D gene ambiguous. The sequencing input was PBMCs. Here the CDR3 reads CSVVRAKGNGYTF. The CDR3 DNA sequence: TGCAGCGTCGTTCGAGCAAAAGGAAATGGCTACACCTTC.